The present T cell receptor beta chain was sequenced within a study of T cells in Graves' hyperthyroidism and ophthalmopathy. V shed 5 bases and J shed 0 bases, with 13 bases lying between them. The germline gives CDR1 MNHEY, CDR2 SVGEGT. The CDR3 contains 15 residues. Using RNA transcripts as the source, TCR beta CDR3 regions were amplified. The HTBI primer set served for first-round RT-PCR of the TCR CDR3. TCRdb re-analysed the multiplex PCR reads in MiXCR, keeping a single row per CDR3 protein. This sample has about 96,000 distinct CDR3 sequences, with 51% found just once. This clonotype was seen more than once but under ten times.

The J gene is TRBJ1-1, the V gene TRBV6-2 or TRBV6-3; perhaps TRBD1 as D (5 bases). The TCR sequence derives from a woman aged 40 to 49 with Graves' hyperthyroidism. Sequencing input: blood. The CDR3 nucleotides are TGTGCCAGCAGTGAGCTACAGGACCTGAACACTGAAGCTTTCTTT. Its translation is CASSELQDLNTEAFF.